One sample yielded the 2 T cell receptor beta chains listed below, sequenced in a study of blood T cell repertoires in COVID-19. The table came from immunoSEQ multiplex PCR; TCRdb's copy has only in-frame clones and leaves some out. The sample records roughly 180,000 clones, 60% to 85% being singletons. Material for sequencing was peripheral blood. These receptors all stem from a woman between 50 and 59 years old with active or convalescent COVID-19.

CDR3 protein: CASSFMAGGSNTGELFF. As DNA, the CDR3 is TGTGCCAGCAGCTTCATGGCGGGGGGCTCGAACACCGGGGAGCTGTTTTTT. The V gene is TRBV6-4, the J gene TRBJ2-2; 8 bases are a match to TRBD2. Germline CDR1 MRHNA, CDR2 SNTAGT. V was clipped by 6 bases and J by 0 bases; unmatched bases: 9. The CDR3 covers 17 residues.

In the case of this clone: The sample carries other DNA sequences with the same CDR3. The CDR3 nucleotides read TGTGCCAGCAGCCCATGGACAGAAAACACTGAAGCTTTCTTT. It codes for CASSPWTENTEAFF. The chain employs TRBV7-9 and TRBJ1-1, with a possible D match to TRBD1 (6 bases). The germline V gene encodes CDR1 SEHNR and CDR2 FQNEAQ (reference sequence). The CDR3 has 14 residues. V was trimmed by 5 bases and J by 2 bases, leaving 12 bases between them.